These 14 T cell receptor beta chains were all obtained from the same sample, sequenced in a study of cytomegalovirus exposure and HLA in healthy donors. The primer mix had 60 Vbeta and 13 Jbeta primers. Sequencing used immunoSEQ multiplex PCR; TCRdb keeps in-frame clones, though not all of them. Here the sample spans about 100,000 clones, over 75% being singletons. Sequenced: PBMCs. Receptors originate from a man under 40 in good health and CMV-seronegative.

The rearrangement uses TRBV2 and TRBJ1-5; no reliable D call. The germline gives CDR1 SNHLY, CDR2 FYNNEI. Trimming stripped 5 bases from V and 0 bases from J, with 8 bases between. The CDR3 spans 14 residues. The CDR3 region has the DNA TGTGCCAGCAGTAGCGTGTCTAGCAATCAGCCCCAGCATTTT. It codes for CASSSVSSNQPQHF. The full variable domain, rest sourced from reference TRBV2 and TRBJ1-5, is EPEVTQTPSHQVTQMGQEVILRCVPISNHLYFYWYRQILGQKVEFLVSFYNNEISEKSEIFDDQFSVERPDGSNFTLKIRSTKLEDSAMYFCASSSVSSNQPQHFGDGTRLSIL.

The chain uses TRBV30 and TRBJ1-3; no definite D call. Germline lookup yields CDR1 GTSNPN and CDR2 SVGIG (reference sequence). This CDR3 is 14 amino acids long. Deletions cut 5 bases from V and 5 bases from J, with 16 bases between. The CDR3 nucleotides are TGTGCCTGGGGCGGCGGAAGTAGGAGAAACACCATATATTTT. Translation: CAWGGGSRRNTIYF.

J is TRBJ1-1 and V is TRBV7-9, with 9 nucleotides matching TRBD1. The V gene end was trimmed by 0 bases and the J gene end by 11 bases; junction bases not matched to a gene: 13. Looked up from germline, CDR1 is SEHNR and CDR2 is FQNEAQ (reference sequence). The CDR3 totals 16 residues. CDR3 loop: CASSLAGQGPGMAAFF. The CDR3 DNA is TGTGCCAGCAGCTTAGCTGGACAGGGGCCCGGCATGGCTGCTTTCTTT.

The chain is built from TRBV27 and TRBJ2-3; 9 bases line up with TRBD2. V shed 5 bases and J 2 bases; nucleotides not matched to a gene: 2. The CDR3 is made up of 14 amino acids. Germline-derived CDR1 and CDR2 are MNHEY and SMNVEV (reference sequence). Here the CDR3 reads CASSLGLATDTQYF. In nucleotides, the CDR3 is TGTGCCAGCAGTCTGGGACTAGCCACAGATACGCAGTATTTT.

V usage is TRBV27 and J usage is TRBJ1-4, with D possibly TRBD1 on 6 matching bases. V gave up 5 bases and J gave up 3 bases, with 13 bases separating them. CDR1 MNHEY and CDR2 SMNVEV come from the germline V gene (reference sequence). The CDR3 covers 15 residues. This CDR3 reads CASSAYRVSNEKLFF. CDR3 DNA: TGTGCCAGCAGTGCCTACAGGGTCTCTAATGAAAAACTGTTTTTT.

This chain links TRBV28 with TRBJ1-1, with D possibly being TRBD1 (6 bases). The CDR3 has 16 amino acids. Trimming shortened V by 7 bases and J by 0 bases, and 18 bases separated the two germline ends. From germline, CDR1 is MDHEN and CDR2 SYDVKM. The CDR3 sequence: CASKVAGGRMNTEAFF. DNA of the CDR3: TGTGCCAGCAAAGTCGCGGGGGGCCGCATGAACACTGAAGCTTTCTTT.

The chain couples TRBV7-2 to TRBJ1-1; the D gene is possibly TRBD1 (5 bases). The germline gives CDR1 SGHTA, CDR2 FQGNSA. V gave up 5 bases and J gave up 2 bases, with 9 bases separating them. CDR3 length equals 13 residues. The CDR3 nucleotides are TGTGCCAGCAGCCTAAGGGGAAACACTGAAGCTTTCTTT. Protein product: CASSLRGNTEAFF. The full variable domain, with the rest looked up from reference TRBV7-2 and TRBJ1-1, is GAGVSQSPSNKVTEKGKDVELRCDPISGHTALYWYRQSLGQGLEFLIYFQGNSAPDKSGLPSDRFSAERTGGSVSTLTIQRTQQEDSAVYLCASSLRGNTEAFFGQGTRLTVV.

The chain uses TRBV14 and TRBJ1-1, with TRBD1 matching 7 bases. Per germline, CDR1 SGHDN and CDR2 FVKESK. The CDR3 contains 14 residues. J gave up 5 bases and V 4 bases, and 7 bases lay outside the gene matches. The chain's CDR3 is CASSLRGLGTEAFF. The CDR3 DNA reads TGTGCCAGCAGCCTTAGGGGGCTAGGGACTGAAGCTTTCTTT.

The rearrangement uses TRBV19 and TRBJ1-2; perhaps TRBD1 as D (6 bases). V was pared by 1 base and J by 2 bases, with 8 bases between. From germline, CDR1 is LNHDA and CDR2 SQIVND (reference sequence). This CDR3 has 14 amino acids. The CDR3 sequence is CASSIGQDNYGYTF. The DNA for the CDR3 is TGTGCCAGTAGTATAGGACAGGACAACTATGGCTACACCTTC. The full variable domain, with the rest looked up from reference TRBV19 and TRBJ1-2, is DGGITQSPKYLFRKEGQNVTLSCEQNLNHDAMYWYRQDPGQGLRLIYYSQIVNDFQKGDIAEGYSVSREKKESFPLTVTSAQKNPTAFYLCASSIGQDNYGYTFGSGTRLTVV.

This clone has more than one count but fewer than ten. V is TRBV7-6 and J is TRBJ2-5, with 10 bases that match TRBD2. The V gene's germline CDR1 is SGHVS and CDR2 FNYEAQ. The CDR3 is 15 amino acids. The V gene end was trimmed by 5 bases and the J gene end by 4 bases; junction bases not matched to a gene: 7. CDR3 coding DNA: TGTGCCAGCAGCACTAGCGGGGTGGTCTCAGAGACCCAGTACTTC. It is translated as CASSTSGVVSETQYF.

V and J are TRBV7-9 and TRBJ1-1; D gene ambiguous. The V gene lost 3 bases and the J gene lost 1 base, with 9 bases spanning the gap. The CDR3 has 14 residues. CDR1 and CDR2 from the germline V gene are SEHNR and FQNEAQ (reference sequence). The CDR3 sequence: CASSFSGTNTEAFF. CDR3 nucleotides: TGTGCCAGCAGCTTCTCGGGAACGAACACTGAAGCTTTCTTT.

The chain links TRBV7-8 to TRBJ2-1, with 10 bases matching TRBD2. This CDR3 is 18 amino acids long. Losses at the gene ends were 3 bases for V and 5 bases for J; bases not matched to a gene: 13. The germline gives CDR1 SGHVS, CDR2 FQNEAQ. CDR3 in DNA: TGTGCCAGCAGCTTGGGGTTGACTAGCGGGCGACGTGACAATGAGCAGTTCTTC. Translating it yields CASSLGLTSGRRDNEQFF.

The V gene is TRBV5-4, the J gene TRBJ1-1; D is uncertain. From germline, CDR1 is SGHNT and CDR2 YYREEE (reference sequence). Trimming cost V 0 bases and J 0 bases, with 9 bases left between them. CDR3 length equals 15 residues. The CDR3 DNA follows: TGTGCCAGCAGCTTGGATAGGAGCTTGAACACTGAAGCTTTCTTT. Its protein is CASSLDRSLNTEAFF.

This chain connects TRBV30 to TRBJ1-3; TRBD1 matches at 7 bases. Germline trimming cut 4 bases from V and 1 base from J; bases unmatched to any gene: 7. Germline assignment: CDR1 GTSNPN and CDR2 SVGIG (reference sequence). CDR3 length: 15 amino acids. CDR3 DNA sequence: TGTGCCTGGACCCGTGACAGGGTATCTGGAAACACCATATATTTT. Protein sequence: CAWTRDRVSGNTIYF.